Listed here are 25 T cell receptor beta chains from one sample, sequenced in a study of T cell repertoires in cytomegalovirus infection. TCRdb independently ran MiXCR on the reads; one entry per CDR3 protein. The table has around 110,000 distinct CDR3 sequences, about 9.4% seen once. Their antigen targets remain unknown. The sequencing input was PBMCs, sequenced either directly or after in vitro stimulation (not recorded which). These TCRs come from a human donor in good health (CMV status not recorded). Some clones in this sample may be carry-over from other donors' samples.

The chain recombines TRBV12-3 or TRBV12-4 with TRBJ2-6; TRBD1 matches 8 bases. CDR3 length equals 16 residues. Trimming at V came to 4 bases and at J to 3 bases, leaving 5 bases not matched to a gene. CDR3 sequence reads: CASSYRGSDGANVLTF. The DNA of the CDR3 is TGTGCCAGCAGTTACAGGGGGTCGGATGGGGCCAACGTCCTGACTTTC.

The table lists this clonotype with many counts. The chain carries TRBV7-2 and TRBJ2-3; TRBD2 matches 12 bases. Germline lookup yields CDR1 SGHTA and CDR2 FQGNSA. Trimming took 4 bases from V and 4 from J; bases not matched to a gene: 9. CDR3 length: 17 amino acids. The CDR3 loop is CASSSRLAGDRSDTQYF. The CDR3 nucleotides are TGTGCCAGCAGCTCCAGACTAGCGGGAGATAGGTCAGATACGCAGTATTTT.

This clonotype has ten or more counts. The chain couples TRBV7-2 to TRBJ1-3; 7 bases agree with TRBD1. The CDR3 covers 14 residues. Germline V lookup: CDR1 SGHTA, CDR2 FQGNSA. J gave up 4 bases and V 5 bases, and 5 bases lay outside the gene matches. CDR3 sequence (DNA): TGTGCCAGCAGCCCGAGGACAGGAGGAAACACCATATATTTT. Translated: CASSPRTGGNTIYF.

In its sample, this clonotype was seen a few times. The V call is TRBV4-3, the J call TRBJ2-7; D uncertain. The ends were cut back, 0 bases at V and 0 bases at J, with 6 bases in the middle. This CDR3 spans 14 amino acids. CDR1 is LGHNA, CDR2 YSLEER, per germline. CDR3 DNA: TGCGCCAGCAGCCAAGACTACAACTCCTACGAGCAGTACTTC. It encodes CASSQDYNSYEQYF.

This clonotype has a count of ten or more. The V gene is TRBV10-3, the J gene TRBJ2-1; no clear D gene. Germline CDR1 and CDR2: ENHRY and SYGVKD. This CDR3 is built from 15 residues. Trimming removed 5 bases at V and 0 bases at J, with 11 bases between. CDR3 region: CAISMDGASYNEQFF. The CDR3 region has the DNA TGTGCCATCAGTATGGACGGCGCCTCCTACAATGAGCAGTTCTTC.

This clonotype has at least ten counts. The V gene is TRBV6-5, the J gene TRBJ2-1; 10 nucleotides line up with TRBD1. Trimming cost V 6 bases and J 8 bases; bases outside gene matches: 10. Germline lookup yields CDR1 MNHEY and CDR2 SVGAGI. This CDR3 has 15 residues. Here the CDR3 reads CASRYPGTGDYEQFF. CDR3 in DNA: TGTGCCAGCAGATATCCCGGGACAGGGGATTATGAGCAGTTCTTC.

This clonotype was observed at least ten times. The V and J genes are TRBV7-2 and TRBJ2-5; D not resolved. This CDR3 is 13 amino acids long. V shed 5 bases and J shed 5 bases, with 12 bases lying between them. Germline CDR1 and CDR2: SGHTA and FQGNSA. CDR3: CASSLNPIETQYF. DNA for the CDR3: TGTGCCAGCAGCCTGAACCCCATCGAGACCCAGTACTTC.

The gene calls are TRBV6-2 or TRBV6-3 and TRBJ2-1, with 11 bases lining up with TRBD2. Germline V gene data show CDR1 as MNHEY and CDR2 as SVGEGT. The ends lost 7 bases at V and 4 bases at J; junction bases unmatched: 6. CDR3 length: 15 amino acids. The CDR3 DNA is TGTGCCAGCACCCCCCTAGCGGGAGGTTACAATGAGCAGTTCTTC. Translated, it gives CASTPLAGGYNEQFF.

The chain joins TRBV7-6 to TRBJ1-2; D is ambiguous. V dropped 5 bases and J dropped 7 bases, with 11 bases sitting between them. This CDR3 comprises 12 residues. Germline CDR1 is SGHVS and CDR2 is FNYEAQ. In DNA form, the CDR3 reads TGTGCCAGCAGCCTTACAGTGGGTGGCTACACCTTC. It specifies CASSLTVGGYTF.

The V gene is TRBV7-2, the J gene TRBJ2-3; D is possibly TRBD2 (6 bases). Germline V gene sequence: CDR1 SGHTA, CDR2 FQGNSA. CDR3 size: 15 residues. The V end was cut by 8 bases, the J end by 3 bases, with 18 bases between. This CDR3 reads CASGLPGLKTDTQYF. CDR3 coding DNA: TGTGCCAGCGGACTTCCGGGACTTAAGACAGATACGCAGTATTTT. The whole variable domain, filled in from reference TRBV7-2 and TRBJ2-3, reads GAGVSQSPSNKVTEKGKDVELRCDPISGHTALYWYRQSLGQGLEFLIYFQGNSAPDKSGLPSDRFSAERTGGSVSTLTIQRTQQEDSAVYLCASGLPGLKTDTQYFGPGTRLTVL.

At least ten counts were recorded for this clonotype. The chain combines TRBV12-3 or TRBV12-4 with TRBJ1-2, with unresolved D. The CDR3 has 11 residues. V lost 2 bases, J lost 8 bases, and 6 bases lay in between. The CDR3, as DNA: TGTGCCAGCAGTTTATCGGGAGGCTACACCTTC. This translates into CASSLSGGYTF.

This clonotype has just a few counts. The CDR3 here is CASSQAAGNQETQYF. CDR3 nucleotide sequence: TGTGCCAGCAGCCAAGCGGCGGGGAACCAAGAGACCCAGTACTTC. The chain links TRBV7-2 to TRBJ2-5; a weak D match, TRBD2 (6 bases). Trimming left V 5 bases short and J 0 bases short, with 13 bases between. CDR3 length: 15 amino acids. CDR1 is SGHTA, CDR2 FQGNSA, per germline.

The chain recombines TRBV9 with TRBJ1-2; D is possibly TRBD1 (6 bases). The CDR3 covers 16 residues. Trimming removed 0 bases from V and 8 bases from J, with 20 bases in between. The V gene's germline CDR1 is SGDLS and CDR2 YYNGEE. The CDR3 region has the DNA TGTGCCAGCAGCGTAGGTGCGGCAGGGCAGGGGTACGGCTACACCTTC. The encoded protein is CASSVGAAGQGYGYTF.

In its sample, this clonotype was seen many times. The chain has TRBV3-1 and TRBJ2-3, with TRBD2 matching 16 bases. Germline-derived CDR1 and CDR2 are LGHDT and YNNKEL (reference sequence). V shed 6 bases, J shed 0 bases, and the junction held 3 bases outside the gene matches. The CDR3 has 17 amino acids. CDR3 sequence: CASSSGLAGGSTDTQYF. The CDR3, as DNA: TGTGCCAGCAGTTCGGGACTAGCGGGAGGGAGCACAGATACGCAGTATTTT.

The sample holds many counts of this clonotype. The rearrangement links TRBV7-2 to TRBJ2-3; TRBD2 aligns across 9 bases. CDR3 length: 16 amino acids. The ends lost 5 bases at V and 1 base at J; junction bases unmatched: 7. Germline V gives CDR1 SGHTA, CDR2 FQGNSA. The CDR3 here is CASSPRTSAGTDTQYF. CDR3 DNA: TGTGCCAGCAGCCCCAGGACTAGCGCAGGCACAGATACGCAGTATTTT.

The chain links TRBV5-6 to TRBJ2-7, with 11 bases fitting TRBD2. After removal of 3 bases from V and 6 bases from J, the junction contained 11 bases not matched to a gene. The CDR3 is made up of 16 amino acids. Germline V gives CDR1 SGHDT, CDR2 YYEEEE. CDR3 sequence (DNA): TGTGCCAGCAGCTCTAATACTAGCGGGAGTTGTTGCGAGCAGTACGTC. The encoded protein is CASSSNTSGSCCEQYV.

The CDR3 coding sequence is TGTGCCAGCAGCCCGGACTTGAGCTCCTACAATGAGCAGTTCTTC. Its translation is CASSPDLSSYNEQFF. V and J are TRBV7-9 and TRBJ2-1, with D maybe TRBD2 (5 bases). V was trimmed by 5 bases and J by 0 bases, leaving 11 bases between them. This CDR3 is built from 15 residues. In germline, CDR1 is SEHNR, CDR2 FQNEAQ (reference sequence).

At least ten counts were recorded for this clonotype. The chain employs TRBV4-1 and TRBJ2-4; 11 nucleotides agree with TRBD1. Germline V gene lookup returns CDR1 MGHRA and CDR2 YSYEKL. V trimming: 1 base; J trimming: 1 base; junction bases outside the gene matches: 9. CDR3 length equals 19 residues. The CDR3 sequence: CASSQVPVGQGVAKNIQYF. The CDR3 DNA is TGCGCCAGCAGCCAAGTACCTGTGGGACAGGGGGTGGCCAAAAACATTCAGTACTTC.

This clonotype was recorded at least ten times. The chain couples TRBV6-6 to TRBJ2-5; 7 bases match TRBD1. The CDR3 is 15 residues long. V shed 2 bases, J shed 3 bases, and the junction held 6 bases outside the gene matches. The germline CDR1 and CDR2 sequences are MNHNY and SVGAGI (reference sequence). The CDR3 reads CASSYARQGKETQYF. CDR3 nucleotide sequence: TGTGCCAGCAGTTACGCCCGACAGGGTAAAGAGACCCAGTACTTC.

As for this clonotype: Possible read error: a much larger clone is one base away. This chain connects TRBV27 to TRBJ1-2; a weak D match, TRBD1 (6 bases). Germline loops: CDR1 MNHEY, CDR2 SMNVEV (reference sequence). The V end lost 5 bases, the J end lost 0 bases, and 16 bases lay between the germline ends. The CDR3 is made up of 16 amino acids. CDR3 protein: CASSLLLGGTNYGYTF. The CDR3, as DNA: TGTGCCAGCAGTCTGCTTTTGGGGGGCACTAACTATGGCTACACCTTC.

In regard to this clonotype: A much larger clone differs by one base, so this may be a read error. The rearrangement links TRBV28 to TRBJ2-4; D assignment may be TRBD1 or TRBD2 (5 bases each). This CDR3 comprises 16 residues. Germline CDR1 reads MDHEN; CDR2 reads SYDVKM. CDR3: CASSTLGAVAKNSQYF. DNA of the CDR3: TGTGCCAGCAGTACGCTCGGGGCGGTAGCCAAAAACAGTCAGTACTTC.

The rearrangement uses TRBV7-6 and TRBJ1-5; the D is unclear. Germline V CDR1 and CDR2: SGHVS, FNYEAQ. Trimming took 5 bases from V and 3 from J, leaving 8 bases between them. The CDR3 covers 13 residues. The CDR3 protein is CASSQFPNQPQHF. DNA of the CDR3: TGTGCCAGCAGCCAATTCCCCAATCAGCCCCAGCATTTT.

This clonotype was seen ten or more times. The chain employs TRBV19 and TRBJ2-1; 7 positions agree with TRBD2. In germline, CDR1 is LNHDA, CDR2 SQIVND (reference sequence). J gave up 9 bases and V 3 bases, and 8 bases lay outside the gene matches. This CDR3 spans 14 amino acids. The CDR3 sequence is CASSIGGRAAEQFF. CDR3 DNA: TGTGCCAGTAGTATCGGGGGGAGGGCCGCTGAGCAGTTCTTC.

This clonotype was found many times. CDR3: CASSLGPRRAFF. The CDR3 DNA follows: TGTGCCAGCAGTTTGGGACCCCGGCGAGCTTTCTTT. This sequence joins TRBV28 and TRBJ1-1, with a tentative D call TRBD1 (5 bases). The CDR3 is 12 amino acids. From germline, CDR1 is MDHEN and CDR2 SYDVKM. Trimming removed 3 bases at V and 10 bases at J, with 12 bases between.

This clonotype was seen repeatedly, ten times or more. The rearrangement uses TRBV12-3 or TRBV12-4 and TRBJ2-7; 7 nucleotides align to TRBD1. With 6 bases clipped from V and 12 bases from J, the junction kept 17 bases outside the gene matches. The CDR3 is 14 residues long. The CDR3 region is CASRLDINTGAGYF. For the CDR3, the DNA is TGTGCCAGCAGGCTGGACATTAACACAGGGGCGGGGTACTTC.